This T cell receptor (beta chain) originates from a study of T cell responses to AZD1222 COVID-19 vaccine. Whole-study results and caveats: All repertoire sampling was performed exclusively after the peak T cell response.

Regarding this clone: Its specificity is unknown.

Germline V gene sequence: CDR1 SEHNR, CDR2 FQNEAQ (reference sequence). The V and J ends lost 5 bases and 11 bases respectively, with 15 bases between them. CDR3 length equals 12 residues. Repertoires were generated with immunoSEQ multiplex PCR, while TCRdb's copy carries only in-frame clones and drops some. The sample consists of some 130,000 clones, approximately 90% of them appearing once. The clonotype originates from an adult in good health. V and J are TRBV7-9 and TRBJ1-1; maybe TRBD1 (5 bases). This specimen consisted of peripheral blood, obtained on day 0 of AZD1222 vaccination. CDR3 loop: CASSPPPGAAFF. CDR3 bases: TGTGCCAGCAGCCCACCGCCCGGGGCCGCTTTCTTT.